Each of the 24 T cell receptor beta chains below was sequenced from the same sample in a study of blood T cell repertoires in COVID-19. The data were produced by immunoSEQ multiplex PCR, yet TCRdb's version contains in-frame clones alone and is incomplete. The sample lists about 180,000 clones; approximately 85% were seen once. Sequences were obtained from peripheral blood. All receptors derive from a human donor with active or convalescent COVID-19. The donor label of this sample is uncertain.

The CDR3 protein is CASSLRQANTEAFF. DNA of the CDR3: TGCGCCAGCAGCTTGAGGCAGGCGAACACTGAAGCTTTCTTT. The V and J genes are TRBV5-1 and TRBJ1-1; D ambiguous. Germline values: CDR1 SGHRS, CDR2 YFSETQ. V was clipped by 1 base and J by 1 base, with 8 bases between them. The CDR3 consists of 14 residues.

As concerns this clone: The germline gene is not matched at one end of the junction; a read error may be the cause. This sample includes further DNA sequences coding for the same CDR3. The chain joins TRBV7-2 to TRBJ1-6, with D possibly matching TRBD1 (6 bases). Germline V gene sequence: CDR1 SGHTA, CDR2 FQGNSA. The CDR3 sequence is 15 residues long. CDR3 bases: TGTGCCAGCAGCTATAGACAGGCGGAAAATTCACCCCTCCATTTT. It specifies CASSYRQAENSPLHF.

V is TRBV6-5 and J is TRBJ1-4; D may be TRBD1 (5 bases). The V and J ends lost 2 bases and 4 bases respectively, with 11 bases between them. The CDR3 is 15 amino acids. Germline V gene data show CDR1 as MNHEY and CDR2 as SVGAGI. The CDR3 protein is CASSYGVGLNEKLFF. CDR3 sequence (DNA): TGTGCCAGCAGTTACGGTGTGGGGCTTAATGAAAAACTGTTTTTT.

The chain recombines TRBV7-6 with TRBJ2-1; the D gene is possibly TRBD2 (5 bases). The V end was cut by 5 bases, the J end by 9 bases, with 23 bases between. Germline CDR1 reads SGHVS; CDR2 reads FNYEAQ. The length of the CDR3 is 16 residues. CDR3 DNA sequence: TGTGCCAGCAGCCCTCCCAGCGGAAATACGTTCAGTGAGCAGTTCTTC. Protein sequence: CASSPPSGNTFSEQFF.

The chain uses TRBV7-9 and TRBJ1-4, with a weak D call TRBD1 (6 bases). Germline V gene data show CDR1 as SEHNR and CDR2 as FQNEAQ (reference sequence). The V end was cut by 5 bases, the J end by 8 bases, with 15 bases between. This CDR3 spans 14 amino acids. CDR3 nucleotide sequence: TGTGCCAGCAGCCGACAGGATAGTTGGGAAAAACTGTTTTTT. As protein: CASSRQDSWEKLFF.

Of note for this clone: A read error may produce the germline difference seen at one junction end. The genes are TRBV25-1 and TRBJ2-7, with 10 bases lining up with TRBD1. The CDR3 spans 13 residues. The germline CDR1 and CDR2 sequences are MGHDK and SYGVNS. The CDR3 spells CASRAPGQGNPDF. The CDR3 region has the DNA TGTGCCAGCAGAGCTCCGGGACAGGGGAATCCAGACTTC.

The rearrangement uses TRBV27 and TRBJ2-7, with D tentatively TRBD2 (6 bases). CDR1 is MNHEY, CDR2 SMNVEV, per germline (reference sequence). This CDR3 comprises 14 residues. V was clipped by 5 bases and J by 2 bases, with 13 bases between them. The CDR3 spells CASSGRDFTYEQYF. DNA for the CDR3: TGTGCCAGCAGTGGAAGGGACTTCACCTACGAGCAGTACTTC.

The chain links TRBV11-3 to TRBJ2-7; 11 nucleotides match TRBD2. The CDR3 is 18 residues long. The J segment lost 0 bases and the V segment lost 4 bases, leaving 11 bases of the junction unmatched. Germline values: CDR1 SGHNT, CDR2 YENEEA. The CDR3 sequence: CASSSHPWTSGSSYEQYF. In nucleotides, the CDR3 is TGTGCCAGCAGCTCACACCCCTGGACTAGCGGGTCCTCCTACGAGCAGTACTTC.

V gene TRBV29-1 combines with J gene TRBJ1-2, with D uncertain. The V gene lost 3 bases and the J gene lost 8 bases, with 4 bases spanning the gap. Germline CDR1 reads SQVTM; CDR2 reads ANQGSEA. The CDR3 length is 9 residues. The CDR3 spells CSVDGGYTF. CDR3 in DNA: TGCAGCGTTGATGGCGGCTACACCTTC.

In this sample, this clone turned up a few times. V gene TRBV2 combines with J gene TRBJ1-3; a weak D match, TRBD1 (6 bases). The CDR3 spans 17 residues. V lost 7 bases and J lost 0, with 19 bases in between. Germline V gives CDR1 SNHLY, CDR2 FYNNEI. The CDR3 reads CASTQGTRSFSGNTIYF. As DNA, the CDR3 is TGTGCCAGCACCCAGGGGACAAGGTCCTTCTCTGGAAACACCATATATTTT.

The chain employs TRBV23-1 and TRBJ2-3; 7 bases are shared with TRBD2. TRBV23-1 is sorted into the ORF group, with uncertain function. The CDR3 has 13 residues. The J segment lost 6 bases and the V segment lost 7 bases, leaving 7 bases of the junction unmatched. CDR3 region: CASIPLGGDTQYF. The CDR3 DNA reads TGCGCCAGCATACCCCTCGGGGGGGATACGCAGTATTTT.

The CDR3 spells CASSETHIQYF. CDR3 in DNA: TGTGCCAGCAGTGAGACACATATTCAGTACTTC. J is TRBJ2-4 and V is TRBV6-1; no clear D. V was cut by 3 bases and J by 10 bases, with 7 bases left in between. The CDR3 is 11 amino acids. Germline lookup yields CDR1 MNHNS and CDR2 SASEGT.

The V and J genes are TRBV30 and TRBJ2-7; 10 bases agree with TRBD1. The germline V gene encodes CDR1 GTSNPN and CDR2 SVGIG (reference sequence). Germline trimming cut 4 bases from V and 3 bases from J; bases unmatched to any gene: 3. The CDR3 runs to 13 residues. The CDR3 coding sequence is TGTGCCTGGACCGGGACAGGGGTCTACGAGCAGTACTTC. This encodes CAWTGTGVYEQYF.

The chain has TRBV9 and TRBJ1-3, with 12 bases identical to TRBD1. CDR3 length: 15 amino acids. V lost 4 bases to trimming and J lost 4 bases; unmatched junction nucleotides: 3. Germline V lookup: CDR1 SGDLS, CDR2 YYNGEE. This chain's CDR3 is CASSTGTGGGNTIYF. DNA for the CDR3: TGTGCCAGCAGCACCGGGACAGGGGGCGGAAACACCATATATTTT. The variable domain in full, completed from reference TRBV9 and TRBJ1-3, reads DSGVTQTPKHLITATGQRVTLRCSPRSGDLSVYWYQQSLDQGLQFLIQYYNGEERAKGNILERFSAQQFPDLHSELNLSSLELGDSALYFCASSTGTGGGNTIYFGEGSWLTVV.

The rearrangement uses TRBV27 and TRBJ1-5; TRBD1 might be the D (5 bases). CDR1 MNHEY and CDR2 SMNVEV come from the germline V gene (reference sequence). This CDR3 comprises 12 residues. The V end lost 11 bases, the J end lost 9 bases, and 17 bases lay between the germline ends. CDR3 DNA: TGTGCCGCGGGAGGGTACAGGATGCCCCAGCATTTT. It is translated as CAAGGYRMPQHF.

The chain recombines TRBV10-3 with TRBJ2-7; 13 bases line up with TRBD2. Trimming cost V 0 bases and J 6 bases; bases outside gene matches: 5. This CDR3 is 16 amino acids long. Germline V gene data show CDR1 as ENHRY and CDR2 as SYGVKD. The CDR3 nucleotides are TGTGCCATCAGTGAGTCCACTAGCGGGGGGGCTAGCGAGCAGTACTTC. It translates to CAISESTSGGASEQYF.

The chain links TRBV5-1 to TRBJ1-4; possible D gene TRBD1, 6 bases. Germline V gene sequence: CDR1 SGHRS, CDR2 YFSETQ. Trimming stripped 4 bases from V and 7 bases from J, with 14 bases between. This CDR3 region has 14 residues. This chain's CDR3 is CASSVAGDSEKLFF. The DNA for the CDR3 is TGCGCCAGCAGCGTGGCAGGGGATAGTGAAAAACTGTTTTTT.

The V and J genes are TRBV5-1 and TRBJ2-2; TRBD2 matches at 11 bases. Germline values: CDR1 SGHRS, CDR2 YFSETQ. CDR3 length: 15 amino acids. Losses at the gene ends were 2 bases for V and 4 bases for J; bases not matched to a gene: 1. This CDR3 reads CASSFSGRATGELFF. CDR3 bases: TGCGCCAGCAGCTTTAGCGGGAGGGCCACCGGGGAGCTGTTTTTT.

This chain uses TRBV5-1 with TRBJ2-7, with D hard to call. Germline V gene data show CDR1 as SGHRS and CDR2 as YFSETQ. This CDR3 comprises 12 residues. V was clipped by 2 bases and J by 6 bases, with 9 bases between them. The CDR3 DNA reads as TGCGCCAGCAGCTTCATGCGAGGCGAGCAGTACTTC. Encoded protein: CASSFMRGEQYF.

The chain has TRBV2 and TRBJ1-4, with D maybe TRBD1 (6 bases). In germline, CDR1 is SNHLY, CDR2 FYNNEI. The CDR3 spans 14 residues. Trimming removed 6 bases from V and 0 bases from J, with 8 bases in between. The CDR3 DNA follows: TGTGCCAGCAGAGAGGGGGCAACTAATGAAAAACTGTTTTTT. Protein sequence: CASREGATNEKLFF.

This sequence joins TRBV19 and TRBJ1-5; D is perhaps TRBD1 (6 bases). The V and J ends lost 3 bases and 5 bases respectively, with 14 bases between them. The CDR3 sequence is 15 residues long. The germline CDR1 and CDR2 sequences are LNHDA and SQIVND (reference sequence). CDR3: CASSIGQFRDQPQHF. The CDR3 DNA is TGTGCCAGTAGTATCGGACAGTTCCGGGATCAGCCCCAGCATTTT.

This clone showed up just a few times. The rearrangement uses TRBV5-1 and TRBJ2-3; D is possibly TRBD2 (7 bases). The CDR3 has 17 residues. Trimming shortened V by 7 bases and J by 0 bases, and 21 bases separated the two germline ends. Germline V CDR1 and CDR2: SGHRS, YFSETQ. CDR3: CASSLRGRGASTDTQYF. The DNA of the CDR3 is TGCGCCAGCTCACTTAGGGGGAGGGGTGCTAGCACAGATACGCAGTATTTT.

This clone was recorded only once. This chain links TRBV11-2 with TRBJ2-7, with D tentatively TRBD2 (5 bases). Germline V gives CDR1 SGHAT, CDR2 FQNNGV. V was cut by 2 bases and J by 5 bases, with 16 bases left in between. The CDR3 totals 15 residues. DNA of the CDR3: TGTGCCAGCAGCTTAAGTAGCGTTCCCACCCACGAGCAGTACTTC. This encodes CASSLSSVPTHEQYF.

The rearrangement joins TRBV7-3 to TRBJ2-5; possibly TRBD1 for D (5 bases). Germline loops: CDR1 SGHTA, CDR2 FQGTGA. The CDR3 length is 13 residues. V was trimmed by 4 bases and J by 3 bases, leaving 9 bases between them. CDR3 DNA sequence: TGTGCCAGCAGCTCAGGGTTTAAAGAGACCCAGTACTTC. The encoded protein is CASSSGFKETQYF.